This T cell receptor (beta chain) appears in the sequencing data of a study of control samples from healthy donors and cancer patients. Germline V gene sequence: CDR1 GTSNPN, CDR2 SVGIG (reference sequence). The CDR3 length is 13 residues. J gave up 6 bases and V 2 bases, and 4 bases lay outside the gene matches. Generated by immunoSEQ multiplex PCR, the TCRdb table keeps only in-frame clones and is missing some. Of about 160,000 clones listed, 90% to 95% are singletons. The V and J genes are TRBV30 and TRBJ1-2; 9 bases are shared with TRBD1. Sequenced material: blood. This receptor was obtained from a woman in her 30s in good health. For the CDR3, the DNA is TGTGCCTGGAGTTACCGGGACAGGGATGGCTACACCTTC. The encoded protein is CAWSYRDRDGYTF.